This T cell receptor beta chain appears in the sequencing data of a study of shared clonotypes between healthy human individuals. Points from the study as a whole: Incompleteness in sorted-subset sequencing, despite large depth, was shown by rarefaction.

Subsets obtained from CD4+ cells comprised CD45RA+ naive and CD45RA-negative memory cells. A 200 ng quantity of DNA, roughly 30,000 T cell genomes, went into the sorted-subset replicate PCRs. Authors' data handling: From ImmunoSEQ came sequences covering only the junction and carrying no quality scores, so filtering differed. Profiling relied on immunoSEQ multiplex PCR, and the TCRdb table lists in-frame clones only, not all of them. V and J calls plus clone size are reproduced from that table; the DNA served to infer D and trimming. Among some 2,100,000 clones listed, approximately 96% were seen once. On this clone: The target antigen is unknown.

V lost 0 bases, J lost 0 bases, and 14 bases lay in between. Germline CDR1 KGHSH, CDR2 LQKENI. The CDR3 runs 17 residues. The TCR originated in a man aged 18 to 29 in good health. This chain connects TRBV18 to TRBJ1-1; a possible D gene is TRBD1 (5 bases). The sequenced sample consisted of naive CD4+ T cells sorted from blood. Stated subset: CD45RA+ positively selected. The CDR3 reads CASSPPTDGTMNTEAFF. Written as DNA, the CDR3 is TGTGCCAGCTCACCACCCACGGACGGGACTATGAACACTGAAGCTTTCTTT.